This T cell receptor (beta chain) was observed in a study of OX40 agonist ivuxolimab in advanced cancers. About the research overall: Patients got intravenous ivuxolimab at 0.01 to 10 mg/kg every 2 weeks. General observations from the study: In the expanded peripheral T cells, antigen specificity was never determined.

This CDR3 has 14 residues. In germline, CDR1 is SGHTA, CDR2 FQGNSA. Exclusion applied to patients with autoimmune disease history or systemic immunosuppression. TCRdb keeps only in-frame clones here, not all; method: immunoSEQ multiplex PCR. Among about 88,000 clones listed, approximately 85% were seen once. This clone was picked up one time. The target antigen is unknown. One junction end does not reproduce the germline sequence, and a read error may be involved. The clonotype was recovered from an adult with an advanced solid tumor such as melanoma, head and neck, liver or kidney cancer. The chain carries TRBV7-2 and TRBJ2-5, with 11 bases lining up with TRBD2. The end of the DNA aligns better with TRBJ2-7, so the J call may be wrong. This specimen was CD4+ or CD8+ T cells sorted from blood, taken in a trial of the OX40 agonist ivuxolimab. The CDR3 DNA reads as TGTGCCAGCAGTTTAGCGGGAGGGGTCAACGAGCAGTACTTC. This codes for CASSLAGGVNEQYF.